Only a few counts were recorded for the clone carrying this TCR beta chain. Antigen specificity is unknown. MiXCR was run by TCRdb on the 5' RACE reads, yielding one entry per CDR3 protein. This table has 400,000 to 500,000 distinct CDR3 sequences, less than 20% appearing once. This CDR3 is built from 14 residues. Germline V gives CDR1 DFQATT, CDR2 SNEGSKA (reference sequence). Trimming stripped 5 bases from V and 6 bases from J, with 20 bases between. The sample belongs to a study of identical twins. Study findings and constraints: Shared out-of-frame alpha sequences (those common to twins) showed excess low generation probability.

This clonotype was sampled from a man aged 50-60 years in good health. The material sequenced was naive T cells sorted from blood. The chain couples TRBV20-1 to TRBJ2-7; possibly TRBD2 for D (6 bases). The CDR3 nucleotides are TGCAGTGCTGGCAGCCCGGGAGTTCCTGGCGAGCAGTACTTC. Its protein product is CSAGSPGVPGEQYF.